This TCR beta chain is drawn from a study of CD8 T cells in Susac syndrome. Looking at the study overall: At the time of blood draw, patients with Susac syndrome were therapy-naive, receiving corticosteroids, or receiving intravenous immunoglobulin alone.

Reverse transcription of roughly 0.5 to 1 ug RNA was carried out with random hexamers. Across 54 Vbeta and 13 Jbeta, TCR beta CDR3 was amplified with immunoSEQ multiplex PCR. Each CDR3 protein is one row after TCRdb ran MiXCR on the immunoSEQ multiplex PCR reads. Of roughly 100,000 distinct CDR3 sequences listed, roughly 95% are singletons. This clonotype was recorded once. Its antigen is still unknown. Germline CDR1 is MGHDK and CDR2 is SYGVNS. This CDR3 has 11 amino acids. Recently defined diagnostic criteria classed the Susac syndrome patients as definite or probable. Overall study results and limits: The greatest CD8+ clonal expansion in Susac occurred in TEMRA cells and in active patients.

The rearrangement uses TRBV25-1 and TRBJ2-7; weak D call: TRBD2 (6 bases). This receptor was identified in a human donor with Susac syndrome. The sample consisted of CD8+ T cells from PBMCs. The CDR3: CSAGGSYEQYF. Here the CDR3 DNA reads TGTTCCGCCGGGGGTTCCTACGAGCAGTACTTC.